A selection of T cell receptor beta chains follows, all from one sample in a study of blood T cell repertoires in COVID-19. The protocol was immunoSEQ multiplex PCR, while the TCRdb copy is restricted to in-frame clones and leaves out a portion. The sample holds more than 150,000 clones; more than 80% are singletons and the top ten take around 10%. Material for sequencing was peripheral blood. The receptors originated from a woman of 80 years or more with COVID-19, enrolled during active disease. Both conserved end residues are part of each CDR3. Fields, in order: D gene, V gene, clone size, J gene, CDR3 DNA, CDR3 protein. A D gene is named only where the DNA matches it firmly. A clone size is listed for some rows: how often the clone was seen (once, few, many), or a class if it is expanded.

NA	TRBV29-1	NA	TRBJ1-2	TGCAGCGTTGAGGAGGTTGGCGTTAAAGCTAACTATGGCTACACCTTC	CSVEEVGVKANYGYTF
NA	TRBV3-1/TRBV3-2	NA	TRBJ2-2	TGTGCCAGCAGCCAAGGGCTTTACGGGGAGCTGTTTTTT	CASSQGLYGELFF
NA	TRBV21-1	NA	TRBJ1-2	TGTGCCAGCAGCAAGTCAGGGCATAACTATGGCTACACCTTC	CASSKSGHNYGYTF
TRBD1	TRBV5-1	NA	TRBJ2-1	TGCGCCAGCAGCTTGAAAGGGGGCGACAGCCTCGTATACAATGAGCAGTTCTTC	CASSLKGGDSLVYNEQFF
TRBD2	TRBV12-3/TRBV12-4	NA	TRBJ2-1	TGTGCCAGCAGTTTTTCGGGGGGGCACGTCTTC	CASSFSGGHVF
TRBD1	TRBV5-1	NA	TRBJ2-7	TGCGCCAGCAATCTAGGGGGCGCCTCCTACGAGCAGTACTTC	CASNLGGASYEQYF
NA	TRBV9	NA	TRBJ1-2	TGTGCCAGCAGCCCAACCCGGGGGGGCGGTTATGGCTACACCTTC	CASSPTRGGGYGYTF
TRBD1	TRBV6-2/TRBV6-3	NA	TRBJ1-2	TGTGCCAGCAGTTACCCCGGGACAGGGGAAGTGGACTATGGCTACACCTTC	CASSYPGTGEVDYGYTF
TRBD1	TRBV19	NA	TRBJ1-2	TGTGCCAGTAGTTCCTTGACAGGGAACTACTTCTATGGCTACACCTTC	CASSSLTGNYFYGYTF
NA	TRBV3-1/TRBV3-2	NA	TRBJ1-2	TGTGCCAGCAGCCTTAGAGGGCTAACCACGGGCTACACCTTC	CASSLRGLTTGYTF
NA	TRBV9	NA	TRBJ1-2	TGTGCCAGCAGGGGGGACGGGAGCAACTATGGCTACACCTTC	CASRGDGSNYGYTF
TRBD2	TRBV2	NA	TRBJ2-1	TGTGCCAGCAGTGAAACGGCTAGCGGCTCCTACAATGAGCAGTTCTTC	CASSETASGSYNEQFF
TRBD2	TRBV25-1	NA	TRBJ2-3	TGTGCCAGCAGTGATTGGGTCGGGGGGTCCACAGATACGCAGTATTTT	CASSDWVGGSTDTQYF
TRBD1	TRBV5-1	NA	TRBJ1-1	TGCGCCAGCAGAGGTGACAGGGGGCGTGGGTCTGAAGCTTTCTTT	CASRGDRGRGSEAFF
NA	TRBV2	NA	TRBJ1-1	TGTGCCAGCAGTGGTCAGAACACTGAAGCTTTCTTT	CASSGQNTEAFF
NA	TRBV5-1	NA	TRBJ2-1	TGCGCCAGCAGCTTGATGCGTGCTAGCGATGAGCAGTTCTTC	CASSLMRASDEQFF
TRBD2	TRBV7-2	NA	TRBJ2-3	TGTGCCAGCAGCTTAGCATTTGCGGGGGGGCCGAGAGATACGCAGTATTTT	CASSLAFAGGPRDTQYF
NA	TRBV7-3	NA	TRBJ1-2	TGTGCCAGCAGCTTACCGGTTTTGGATGGCTACACCTTC	CASSLPVLDGYTF
NA	TRBV6-5	once	TRBJ1-5	TGTGCCAGCACTCAAAAGGGGAGCAATCAGCCCCAGCATTTT	CASTQKGSNQPQHF
NA	TRBV7-6	NA	TRBJ1-1	TGTGCCAGCAGCTTAGCGGCCGGACACACGAACACTGAAGCTTTCTTT	CASSLAAGHTNTEAFF
NA	TRBV6-1	NA	TRBJ1-2	TGTGCCAGCAGTGAAAGCGGGGGTAACTATGGCTACACCTTC	CASSESGGNYGYTF
TRBD2	TRBV7-2	few	TRBJ2-3	TGTGCCAGCAGCTCACTAGCGGGAGGCACAGATACGCAGTATTTT	CASSSLAGGTDTQYF
TRBD2	TRBV20-1	NA	TRBJ2-7	TGCAGTGCTAGTACGGGACTAGTCGTAGACTACGAGCAGTACTTC	CSASTGLVVDYEQYF
TRBD2	TRBV27	NA	TRBJ2-7	TGTGCCAGCAGTTATCGGGGGGGCGGAAGCGAGCAGTACTTC	CASSYRGGGSEQYF
NA	TRBV23-1	NA	TRBJ2-3	TGCGCCAGCAGATCCCTAGCCCATCGTAGCACAGATACGCAGTATTTT	CASRSLAHRSTDTQYF
TRBD1	TRBV7-2	NA	TRBJ1-2	TGTGCCAGCAGCTTAGCCCAGGGGGCGAATGGCTACACCTTC	CASSLAQGANGYTF
TRBD1	TRBV18	NA	TRBJ1-1	TGTGCCAGCTCACCATCCGGGACAGGCGTGGGGGGGTTATTCTTT	CASSPSGTGVGGLFF